These 24 T cell receptor beta chains originate from one sample sequenced in a study of blood T cell repertoires in COVID-19. Clones were sequenced by immunoSEQ multiplex PCR, and TCRdb holds only the in-frame ones, with some missing. The sample lists about 230,000 clones, 75% to 85% occurring once. Sequenced input: peripheral blood. The origin of the receptors is an elderly woman with COVID-19, enrolled during active disease.

CDR3 sequence reads: CASSSSGSYGYTF. The CDR3 nucleotides are TGTGCCAGCAGCTCCTCCGGGAGCTATGGCTACACCTTC. This rearrangement joins TRBV7-9 to TRBJ1-2; D not resolved. CDR1 is SEHNR and CDR2 is FQNEAQ in the germline V gene (reference sequence). V lost 4 bases and J 4 bases, leaving 10 bases between the germline ends. The CDR3 has 13 amino acids.

The rearrangement uses TRBV6-1 and TRBJ2-1, with 14 bases aligning to TRBD2. Germline assignment: CDR1 MNHNS and CDR2 SASEGT. This CDR3 contains 19 residues. V lost 4 bases and J lost 7; bases outside the gene matches: 15. The CDR3 reads CASSARLAGGLRLRNEQFF. The CDR3 DNA sequence: TGTGCCAGCAGTGCCAGACTAGCGGGGGGGCTTCGGTTAAGGAATGAGCAGTTCTTC.

This sequence joins TRBV3-1 (or the pseudogene TRBV3-2) and TRBJ1-2; TRBD1 might be the D (6 bases). Per the germline V gene, CDR1 is LGHDT and CDR2 is YNNKEL (reference sequence). The V end was cut by 6 bases, the J end by 4 bases, with 15 bases between. There are 14 residues in the CDR3. The CDR3 sequence: CASSTPGQRYGYTF. The CDR3 DNA sequence: TGTGCCAGCAGTACTCCCGGACAGCGCTATGGCTACACCTTC.

This rearrangement joins TRBV5-1 to TRBJ1-1; TRBD1 aligns across 7 bases. Germline trimming cut 6 bases from V and 5 bases from J; bases unmatched to any gene: 10. The CDR3 spans 14 residues. CDR1 is SGHRS, CDR2 YFSETQ, per germline. The chain's CDR3 is CASTTGGGRTEAFF. The CDR3, as DNA: TGCGCCAGCACCACTGGAGGGGGCCGGACTGAAGCTTTCTTT.

This clone was detected only a few times. The chain combines TRBV6-5 with TRBJ1-6; D call uncertain. V shed 2 bases and J shed 10 bases, with 12 bases lying between them. The CDR3 runs to 14 residues. Germline V lookup: CDR1 MNHEY, CDR2 SVGAGI. Here the CDR3 DNA reads TGTGCCAGCAGTTACCACGCGGGCAGGTCACCCCTCCACTTT. This encodes CASSYHAGRSPLHF.

The V call is TRBV10-3, the J call TRBJ2-7; possible D gene TRBD2, 5 bases. The CDR3 contains 14 residues. Trimming stripped 2 bases from V and 1 base from J, with 9 bases between. The germline V gene encodes CDR1 ENHRY and CDR2 SYGVKD. The CDR3 sequence: CAISEAGSSYEQYF. The CDR3 DNA follows: TGTGCCATCAGTGAGGCGGGTTCTTCCTACGAGCAGTACTTC.

The chain employs TRBV27 and TRBJ2-7; D might be TRBD2 (6 bases). This CDR3 has 14 amino acids. The V end was cut by 3 bases, the J end by 4 bases, with 13 bases between. CDR1 and CDR2 from the germline V gene are MNHEY and SMNVEV (reference sequence). CDR3 nucleotide sequence: TGTGCCAGCAGTTTTAGGGCGGGAATTTACGAGCAGTACTTC. This sequence encodes CASSFRAGIYEQYF.

This clone was seen a few times. This rearrangement joins TRBV7-2 to TRBJ1-5, with a weak D call TRBD1 (5 bases). This CDR3 comprises 17 residues. Germline V gene data show CDR1 as SGHTA and CDR2 as FQGNSA. Deletions cut 1 base from V and 3 bases from J, with 16 bases between. The chain's CDR3 is CASSLGVFRGANQPQHF. In DNA form, the CDR3 reads TGTGCCAGCAGCTTAGGAGTCTTCCGCGGGGCCAATCAGCCCCAGCATTTT. Full variable domain (rest looked up from reference TRBV7-2 and TRBJ1-5): GAGVSQSPSNKVTEKGKDVELRCDPISGHTALYWYRQSLGQGLEFLIYFQGNSAPDKSGLPSDRFSAERTGGSVSTLTIQRTQQEDSAVYLCASSLGVFRGANQPQHFGDGTRLSIL.

The V call is TRBV4-2, the J call TRBJ1-5, with TRBD1 matching 9 bases. CDR1 LGHNA and CDR2 YNFKEQ come from the germline V gene. This CDR3 region has 15 residues. The V and J ends lost 0 bases and 6 bases, in that order; junction bases with no gene match: 3. CDR3 sequence reads: CASSQEDRGSQPQHF. The CDR3, as DNA: TGTGCCAGCAGCCAAGAGGACAGGGGAAGTCAGCCCCAGCATTTT.

V usage is TRBV6-5 and J usage is TRBJ1-2, with 11 nucleotides matching TRBD1. This CDR3 comprises 14 residues. Per germline, CDR1 MNHEY and CDR2 SVGAGI. Trimming at V came to 8 bases and at J to 7 bases, leaving 9 bases not matched to a gene. This CDR3 reads CASHGTGGVGGYTF. CDR3 DNA: TGTGCCAGCCATGGGACAGGGGGGGTGGGTGGCTACACCTTC.

The CDR3 DNA reads TGTGCCAGCAGCTTCGACAGGGCGAATGAAAAACTGTTTTTT. Translation gives CASSFDRANEKLFF. The V and J genes are TRBV11-2 and TRBJ1-4; 7 bases match TRBD1. Germline assignment: CDR1 SGHAT and CDR2 FQNNGV. After removal of 3 bases from V and 5 bases from J, the junction contained 3 bases not matched to a gene. CDR3 length equals 14 residues.

This clone was found once. The CDR3 spells CAWSVNRGGSNQPQHF. CDR3 DNA: TGTGCCTGGAGCGTAAACAGGGGAGGATCCAATCAGCCCCAGCATTTT. The J gene is TRBJ1-5, the V gene TRBV30, with 7 bases identical to TRBD1. Germline V gives CDR1 GTSNPN, CDR2 SVGIG (reference sequence). The V segment lost 3 bases and the J segment 3 bases; nucleotides outside the gene matches: 11. The CDR3 consists of 16 residues.

The chain has TRBV18 and TRBJ2-3, with a tentative D call TRBD2 (6 bases). Germline CDR1 reads KGHSH; CDR2 reads LQKENI. This CDR3 has 16 amino acids. Trimming left V 4 bases short and J 1 base short, with 15 bases between. The CDR3 spells CASSRDPGEGTDTQYF. In DNA form, the CDR3 reads TGTGCCAGCTCACGGGACCCCGGGGAGGGCACAGATACGCAGTATTTT.

The genes are TRBV19 and TRBJ2-5; TRBD2 matches at 11 bases. The CDR3 spans 13 residues. J gave up 4 bases and V 5 bases, and 0 bases lay outside the gene matches. The germline V gene has CDR1 LNHDA and CDR2 SQIVND (reference sequence). In DNA, the CDR3 is TGTGCCAGTAGTGGGACTAGCGGAGAGACCCAGTACTTC. Translated: CASSGTSGETQYF.

The chain is built from TRBV15 and TRBJ2-7; 7 nucleotides align to TRBD1. CDR1 and CDR2 from the germline V gene are LNHNV and YYDKDF (reference sequence). The CDR3 runs to 14 residues. The J segment lost 5 bases and the V segment lost 1 base, leaving 5 bases of the junction unmatched. This CDR3 reads CATSRGSTGDEQYF. DNA for the CDR3: TGTGCCACCAGCAGAGGGTCCACAGGGGACGAGCAGTACTTC.

The J gene is TRBJ1-1, the V gene TRBV3-1 (or the pseudogene TRBV3-2); possible D gene TRBD1, 5 bases. CDR3 length: 16 amino acids. From germline, CDR1 is LGHDT and CDR2 YNNKEL (reference sequence). With 3 bases removed from V and 1 base from J, the gap between germline ends came to 15 bases. CDR3 DNA sequence: TGTGCCAGCAGCCAGCCTGAAAGGGGCCCGAACACTGAAGCTTTCTTT. As protein: CASSQPERGPNTEAFF.

V usage is TRBV5-1 and J usage is TRBJ2-7; 8 nucleotides line up with TRBD2. V shed 4 bases and J 4 bases; nucleotides not matched to a gene: 10. Germline CDR1 SGHRS, CDR2 YFSETQ. CDR3 length equals 15 residues. CDR3 sequence reads: CASSAISGGLYEQYF. CDR3 sequence (DNA): TGCGCCAGCAGCGCCATAAGCGGGGGACTTTACGAGCAGTACTTC.

This chain uses TRBV6-5 with TRBJ1-4; 8 bases match TRBD1. The V gene end was trimmed by 4 bases and the J gene end by 2 bases; junction bases not matched to a gene: 6. CDR3 length equals 16 residues. CDR1 and CDR2 (germline): MNHEY, SVGAGI. The CDR3 region is CASSSRGRVTNEKLFF. The CDR3 DNA is TGTGCCAGCAGTTCCAGGGGGCGGGTTACTAATGAAAAACTGTTTTTT.

The V gene is TRBV19, the J gene TRBJ1-2; the match to TRBD1 covers 7 bases. This CDR3 has 14 amino acids. V was pared by 6 bases and J by 6 bases, with 10 bases of the junction left unmatched. Germline assignment: CDR1 LNHDA and CDR2 SQIVND (reference sequence). The CDR3 loop reads CASRIQQGYHGYTF. The DNA of the CDR3 is TGTGCCAGTAGAATTCAACAGGGGTATCATGGCTACACCTTC.

This clone has just one count. The chain has TRBV11-3 and TRBJ2-1; TRBD2 matches 8 bases. The V gene's germline CDR1 is SGHNT and CDR2 YENEEA. V dropped 4 bases and J dropped 2; count of bases not matched to a gene: 7. The CDR3 has 16 amino acids. In DNA form, the CDR3 reads TGTGCCAGCAGCTCCCAGCGGGAGCCCCCCTACAATGAGCAGTTCTTC. Its translation: CASSSQREPPYNEQFF.

The chain links TRBV19 to TRBJ1-1; unclear D gene. V was shortened by 3 bases and J by 1 base, with 9 bases between the two germline ends. From germline, CDR1 is LNHDA and CDR2 SQIVND (reference sequence). The CDR3 runs 14 residues. The CDR3 here is CASSIQASNTEAFF. The CDR3 nucleotides read TGTGCCAGTAGTATCCAGGCATCGAACACTGAAGCTTTCTTT.

The J gene is TRBJ2-3, the V gene TRBV5-1; 11 positions match TRBD1. The germline V gene encodes CDR1 SGHRS and CDR2 YFSETQ. The J segment lost 4 bases and the V segment lost 3 bases, leaving 4 bases of the junction unmatched. There are 15 residues in the CDR3. This chain's CDR3 is CASSYGQGASDTQYF. CDR3 nucleotide sequence: TGCGCCAGCAGCTATGGACAGGGGGCATCAGATACGCAGTATTTT.

This clone was seen only a few times. The rearrangement uses TRBV4-2 and TRBJ2-2, with 7 bases matching TRBD2. Trimming removed 4 bases from V and 6 bases from J; junction bases left unmatched: 11. Germline-derived CDR1 and CDR2 are LGHNA and YNFKEQ. CDR3 size: 16 residues. The CDR3 spells CASSPARTSSAGELFF. CDR3 DNA: TGTGCCAGCAGCCCCGCCAGGACTAGTAGCGCCGGGGAGCTGTTTTTT.

The chain joins TRBV6-5 to TRBJ1-1, with 10 bases lining up with TRBD1. The V segment lost 7 bases and the J segment 6 bases; nucleotides outside the gene matches: 5. Germline V gene lookup returns CDR1 MNHEY and CDR2 SVGAGI. CDR3 length equals 13 residues. CDR3 sequence reads: CASNRQGAAEAFF. Here the CDR3 DNA reads TGTGCCAGCAACAGACAGGGGGCAGCTGAAGCTTTCTTT.